This TCR beta chain was found in a study of T cell changes during pregnancy in multiple sclerosis. The CDR3 is 14 residues long. The germline V gene encodes CDR1 MGHRA and CDR2 YSYEKL. J gave up 4 bases and V 2 bases, and 3 bases lay outside the gene matches. Assay: immunoSEQ multiplex PCR; the TCRdb copy retains only in-frame clones and omits some. Of fewer than 90,000 clones listed, approximately 95% were seen once; the top ten hold about 1.7%. V usage is TRBV4-1 and J usage is TRBJ2-5, with 8 bases aligning to TRBD1. The input for sequencing was peripheral blood, taken after pregnancy. This clonotype was sampled from a female donor in good health, enrolled as a control in a pregnancy study. In nucleotides, the CDR3 is TGCGCCAGCAGCCAACCCGGACAGGGAGAGACCCAGTACTTC. Amino acid sequence: CASSQPGQGETQYF.